This T cell receptor (beta chain) was recovered during a study of T cells after yellow fever vaccination. TCRdb re-analysed the 5' RACE reads in MiXCR, keeping a single row per CDR3 protein. The profile shows a few hundred thousand distinct CDR3 sequences, roughly 21% of them singletons. This clonotype was counted between two and nine times. The material sequenced was PBMCs, taken 15 days after the yellow fever booster vaccination. The receptor comes from a man aged 25 to 40 who received the YFV17D yellow fever vaccine.

CDR3 residues: CASSSRTGVNTEAFF. As DNA, the CDR3 is TGTGCCAGCAGCTCACGGACAGGGGTGAACACTGAAGCTTTCTTT. V usage is TRBV7-8 and J usage is TRBJ1-1, with 9 bases that match TRBD1. Trimming at V came to 4 bases and at J to 0 bases, leaving 3 bases not matched to a gene. The CDR3 length is 15 residues. Germline V lookup: CDR1 SGHVS, CDR2 FQNEAQ.